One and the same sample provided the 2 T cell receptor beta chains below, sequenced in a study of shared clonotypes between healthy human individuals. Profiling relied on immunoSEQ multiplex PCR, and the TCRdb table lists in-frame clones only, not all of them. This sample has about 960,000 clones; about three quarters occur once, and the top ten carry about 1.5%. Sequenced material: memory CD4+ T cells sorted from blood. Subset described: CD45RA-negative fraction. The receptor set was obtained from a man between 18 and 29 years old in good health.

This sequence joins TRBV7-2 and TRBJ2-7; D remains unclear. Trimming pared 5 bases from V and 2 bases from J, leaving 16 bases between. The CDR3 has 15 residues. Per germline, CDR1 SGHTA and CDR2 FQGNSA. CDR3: CASSQRKDGTYEQYF. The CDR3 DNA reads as TGTGCCAGCAGCCAACGGAAGGACGGAACCTACGAGCAGTACTTC.

The CDR3 loop is CAQGQAYGETQYF. CDR3 nucleotides: TGTGCACAGGGACAGGCCTATGGGGAGACCCAGTACTTC. This sequence joins TRBV30 and TRBJ2-5; 8 bases align to TRBD1. CDR1 and CDR2 (germline): GTSNPN, SVGIG (reference sequence). This CDR3 has 13 amino acids.